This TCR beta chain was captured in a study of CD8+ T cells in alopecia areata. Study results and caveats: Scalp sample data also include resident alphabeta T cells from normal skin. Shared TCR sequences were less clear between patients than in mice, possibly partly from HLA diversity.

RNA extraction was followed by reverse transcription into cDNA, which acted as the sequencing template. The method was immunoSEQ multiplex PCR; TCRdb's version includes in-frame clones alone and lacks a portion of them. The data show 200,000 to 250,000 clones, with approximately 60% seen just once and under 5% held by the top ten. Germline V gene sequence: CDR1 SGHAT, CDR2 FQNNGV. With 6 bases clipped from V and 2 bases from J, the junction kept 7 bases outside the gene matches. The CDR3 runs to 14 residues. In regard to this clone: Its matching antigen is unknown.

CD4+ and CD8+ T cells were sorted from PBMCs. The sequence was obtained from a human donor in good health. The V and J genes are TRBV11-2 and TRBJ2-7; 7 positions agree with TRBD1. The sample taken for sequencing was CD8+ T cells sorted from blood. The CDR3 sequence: CASRASGQAYEQYF. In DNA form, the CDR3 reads TGTGCCAGCAGGGCCAGTGGACAGGCCTACGAGCAGTACTTC.